This TCR beta chain is drawn from a study of response to subunit inactivated influenza vaccine. With V trimmed by 3 bases and J by 2 bases, 10 bases remained unmatched. The CDR3 has 17 amino acids. Each CDR3 protein gets one entry after TCRdb re-called the RT-PCR reads with MiXCR. In the table there are more than 400,000 distinct CDR3 sequences, 9.5% to 12% of which are singletons. Study-wide points: New T cells are recruited in small numbers by each seasonal influenza vaccination, according to the authors' suggestion.

This clonotype was picked up a small number of times. Its cognate antigen is unknown. The J gene is TRBJ2-7, the V gene TRBV12-3 or TRBV12-4, with 10 positions matching TRBD2. The TCR sequence derives from a man between 45 and 60 years old who received an inactivated influenza vaccine. This material consisted of PBMCs from blood, taken more than 35 days after vaccination. The CDR3 reads CASSFGTSAPIPYEQYF. In DNA, the CDR3 is TGTGCCAGCAGTTTCGGGACTAGCGCACCCATCCCCTACGAGCAGTACTTC.